The clone carrying this T cell receptor (beta chain) was recorded only once. The CDR3 length is 14 residues. The junction had 7 bases not matched to a gene; V was cut back by 3 bases and J by 8 bases. CDR1 and CDR2 (germline): SGHNT, YYREEE (reference sequence). The data stem from a study of blood T cell repertoires in COVID-19. In the study's own analysis: Reference gene primer amplification in the assay estimated nucleated cell counts. This table comes from immunoSEQ multiplex PCR, and its TCRdb copy is limited to in-frame clones, with some not included. For V, J and clone size, that table is used; D and trimming come from the DNA. The profile shows about 250,000 clones, approximately 89% of them singletons. The Seattle patients joined while their infection was active and were tracked longitudinally afterward.

This rearrangement joins TRBV5-4 to TRBJ2-3, with 9 nucleotides matching TRBD2. Sequenced input: peripheral blood. This TCR was sampled from a woman in her 30s with COVID-19, enrolled during active disease. The CDR3 sequence: CASSWTGLASTQYF. The CDR3 bases are TGTGCCAGCAGCTGGACGGGACTAGCTTCTACGCAGTATTTT.